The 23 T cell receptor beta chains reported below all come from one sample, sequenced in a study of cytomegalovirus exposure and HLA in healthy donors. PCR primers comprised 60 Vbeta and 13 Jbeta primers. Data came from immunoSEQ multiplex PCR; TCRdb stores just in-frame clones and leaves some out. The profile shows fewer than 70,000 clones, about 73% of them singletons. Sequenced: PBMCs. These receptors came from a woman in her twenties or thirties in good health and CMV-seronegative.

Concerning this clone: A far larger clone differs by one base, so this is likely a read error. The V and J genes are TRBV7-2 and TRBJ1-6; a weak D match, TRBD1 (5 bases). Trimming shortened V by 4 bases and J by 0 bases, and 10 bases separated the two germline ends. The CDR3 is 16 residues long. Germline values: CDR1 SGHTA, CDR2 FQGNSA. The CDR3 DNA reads TGTGCCAGCAGCTCAGGGCCAGGCTCCTATAATTCACCCCTCCACTTT. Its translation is CASSSGPGSYNSPLHF.

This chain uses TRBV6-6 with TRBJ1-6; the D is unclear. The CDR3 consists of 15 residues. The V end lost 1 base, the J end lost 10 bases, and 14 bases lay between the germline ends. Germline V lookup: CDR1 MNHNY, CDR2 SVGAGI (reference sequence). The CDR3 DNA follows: TGTGCCAGCAGTTACTTCTCCGGAGCTGGATCACCCCTCCACTTT. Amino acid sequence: CASSYFSGAGSPLHF.

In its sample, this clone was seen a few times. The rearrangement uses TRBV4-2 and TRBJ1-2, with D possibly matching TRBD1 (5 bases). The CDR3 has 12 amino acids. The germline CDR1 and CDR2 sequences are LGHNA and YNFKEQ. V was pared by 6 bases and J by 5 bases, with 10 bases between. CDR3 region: CASSDSLYGYTF. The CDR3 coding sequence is TGTGCCAGCAGTGACAGTCTATATGGCTACACCTTC.

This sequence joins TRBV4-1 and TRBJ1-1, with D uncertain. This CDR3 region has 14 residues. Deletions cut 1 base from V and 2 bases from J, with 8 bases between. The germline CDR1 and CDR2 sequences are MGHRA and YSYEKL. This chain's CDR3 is CASSQGAGNTEAFF. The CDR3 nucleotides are TGCGCCAGCAGCCAAGGGGCGGGAAACACTGAAGCTTTCTTT.

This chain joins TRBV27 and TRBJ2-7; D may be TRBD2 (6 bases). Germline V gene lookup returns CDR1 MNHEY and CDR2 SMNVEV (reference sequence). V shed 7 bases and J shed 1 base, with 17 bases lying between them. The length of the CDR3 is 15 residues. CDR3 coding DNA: TGTGCCAGCACCCCCACGGCGGGGAGATCCTACGAGCAGTACTTC. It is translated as CASTPTAGRSYEQYF.

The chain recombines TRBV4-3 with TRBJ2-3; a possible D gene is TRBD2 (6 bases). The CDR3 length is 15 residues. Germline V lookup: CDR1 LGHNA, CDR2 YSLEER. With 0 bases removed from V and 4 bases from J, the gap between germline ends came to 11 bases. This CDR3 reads CASSQDRTGADTQYF. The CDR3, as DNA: TGCGCCAGCAGCCAAGATCGAACGGGGGCAGATACGCAGTATTTT.

The CDR3 DNA reads TGTGCCAGCAGCACGGGGACAGGGAGGCATGGCTACACCTTC. Its translation is CASSTGTGRHGYTF. This chain connects TRBV5-6 to TRBJ1-2; 9 bases are shared with TRBD1. The ends lost 4 bases at V and 6 bases at J; junction bases unmatched: 7. The CDR3 extends over 14 amino acids. Germline V gene data show CDR1 as SGHDT and CDR2 as YYEEEE.

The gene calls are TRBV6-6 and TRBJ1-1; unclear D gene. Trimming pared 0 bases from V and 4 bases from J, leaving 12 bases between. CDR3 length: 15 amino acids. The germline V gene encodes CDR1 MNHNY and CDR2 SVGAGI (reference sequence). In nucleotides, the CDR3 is TGTGCCAGCAGTTACTCGAAGGGCGGGCGCACTGAAGCTTTCTTT. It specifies CASSYSKGGRTEAFF.

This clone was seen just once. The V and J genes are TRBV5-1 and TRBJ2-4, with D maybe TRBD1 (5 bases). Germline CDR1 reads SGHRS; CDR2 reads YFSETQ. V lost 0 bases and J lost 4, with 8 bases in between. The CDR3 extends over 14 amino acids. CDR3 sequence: CASSLEAGKNIQYF. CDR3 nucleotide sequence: TGCGCCAGCAGCTTGGAGGCAGGGAAAAACATTCAGTACTTC.

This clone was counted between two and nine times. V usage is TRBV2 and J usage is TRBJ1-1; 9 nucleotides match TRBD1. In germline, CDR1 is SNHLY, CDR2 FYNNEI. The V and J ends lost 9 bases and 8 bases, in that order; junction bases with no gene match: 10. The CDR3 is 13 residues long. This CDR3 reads CARLGDRGTEAFF. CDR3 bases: TGTGCCAGGTTAGGAGACAGGGGGACCGAAGCTTTCTTT.

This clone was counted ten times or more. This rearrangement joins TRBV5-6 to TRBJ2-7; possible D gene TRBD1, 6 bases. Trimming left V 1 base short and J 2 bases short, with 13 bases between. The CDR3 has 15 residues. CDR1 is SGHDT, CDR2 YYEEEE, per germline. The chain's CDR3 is CASSLRDISPYEQYF. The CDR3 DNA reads TGTGCCAGCAGCTTGAGGGACATCAGCCCCTACGAGCAGTACTTC.

The CDR3 loop is CASIGQASTDTQYF. The DNA for the CDR3 is TGTGCCAGCATTGGACAGGCCAGCACAGATACGCAGTATTTT. The V and J genes are TRBV6-1 and TRBJ2-3; TRBD1 agrees at 7 bases. In germline, CDR1 is MNHNS, CDR2 SASEGT. V shed 7 bases, J shed 0 bases, and the junction held 4 bases outside the gene matches. CDR3 length: 14 residues.

Written as DNA, the CDR3 is TGTGCCAGCAGCGGGGAGGCGAGCCCGTACAATGAGCAGTTCTTC. It yields the protein CASSGEASPYNEQFF. The chain couples TRBV2 to TRBJ2-1; perhaps TRBD2 as D (6 bases). The V end was cut by 6 bases, the J end by 4 bases, with 16 bases between. Germline V gene sequence: CDR1 SNHLY, CDR2 FYNNEI. The CDR3 loop spans 15 amino acids. The entire variable domain, with the rest obtained from reference TRBV2 and TRBJ2-1, is as follows: EPEVTQTPSHQVTQMGQEVILRCVPISNHLYFYWYRQILGQKVEFLVSFYNNEISEKSEIFDDQFSVERPDGSNFTLKIRSTKLEDSAMYFCASSGEASPYNEQFFGPGTRLTVL.

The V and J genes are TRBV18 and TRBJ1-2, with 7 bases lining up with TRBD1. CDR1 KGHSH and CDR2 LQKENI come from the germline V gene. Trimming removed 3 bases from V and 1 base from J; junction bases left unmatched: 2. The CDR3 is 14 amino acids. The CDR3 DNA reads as TGTGCCAGCTCACCCGACAGGGTTAACTATGGCTACACCTTC. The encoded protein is CASSPDRVNYGYTF.

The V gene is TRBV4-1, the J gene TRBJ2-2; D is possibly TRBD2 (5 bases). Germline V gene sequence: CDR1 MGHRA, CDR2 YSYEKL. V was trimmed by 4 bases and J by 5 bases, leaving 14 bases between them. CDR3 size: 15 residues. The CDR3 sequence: CASSPQTRTTGELFF. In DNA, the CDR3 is TGCGCCAGCAGCCCCCAGACAAGGACTACCGGGGAGCTGTTTTTT.

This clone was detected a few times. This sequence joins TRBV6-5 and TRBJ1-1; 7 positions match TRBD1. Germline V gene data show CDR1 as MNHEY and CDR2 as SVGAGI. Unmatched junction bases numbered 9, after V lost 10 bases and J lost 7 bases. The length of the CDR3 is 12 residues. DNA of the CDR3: TGTGCCACCACTAGGGGGGACAGTGAAGCTTTCTTT. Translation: CATTRGDSEAFF.

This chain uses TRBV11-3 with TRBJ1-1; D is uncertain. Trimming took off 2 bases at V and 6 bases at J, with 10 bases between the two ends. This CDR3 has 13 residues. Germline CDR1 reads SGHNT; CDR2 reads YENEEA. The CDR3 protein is CASSLHGSAEAFF. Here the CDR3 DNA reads TGTGCCAGCAGCTTACACGGGAGTGCTGAAGCTTTCTTT.

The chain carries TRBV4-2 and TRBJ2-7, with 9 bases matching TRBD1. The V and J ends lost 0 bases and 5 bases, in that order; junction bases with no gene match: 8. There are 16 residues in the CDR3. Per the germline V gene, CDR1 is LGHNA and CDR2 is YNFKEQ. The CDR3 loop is CASSQDLGTGSHEQYF. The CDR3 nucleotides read TGTGCCAGCAGCCAAGATCTCGGGACAGGGTCCCACGAGCAGTACTTC.

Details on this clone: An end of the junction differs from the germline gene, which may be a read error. The CDR3 DNA follows: TGCGCCAGCAGCGACGGGACCCGGGACAGACTGCTCTTC. Translating gives CASSDGTRDRLLF. V usage is TRBV5-1 and J usage is TRBJ2-1, with 7 positions matching TRBD1. This CDR3 region has 13 residues. Germline V gives CDR1 SGHRS, CDR2 YFSETQ.

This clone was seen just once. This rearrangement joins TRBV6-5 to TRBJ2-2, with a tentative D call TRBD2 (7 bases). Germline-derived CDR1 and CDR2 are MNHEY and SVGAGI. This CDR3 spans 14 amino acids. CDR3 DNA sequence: TGTGGTTGTACGGGGGGCCTGAACACCGGGGAGCTGTTTTTT. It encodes CGCTGGLNTGELFF.

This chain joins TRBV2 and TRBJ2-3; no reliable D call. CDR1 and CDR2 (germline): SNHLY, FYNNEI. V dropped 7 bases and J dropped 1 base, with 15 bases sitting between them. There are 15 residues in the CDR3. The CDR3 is CASMYGDTGTDTQYF. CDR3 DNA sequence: TGTGCCAGCATGTACGGTGATACTGGCACAGATACGCAGTATTTT.

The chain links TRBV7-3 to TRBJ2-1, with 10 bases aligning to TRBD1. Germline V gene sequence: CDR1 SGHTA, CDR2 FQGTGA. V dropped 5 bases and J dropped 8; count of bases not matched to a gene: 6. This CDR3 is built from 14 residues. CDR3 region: CASSPRQGAYEQFF. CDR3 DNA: TGTGCCAGCAGCCCACGACAGGGGGCTTATGAGCAGTTCTTC.

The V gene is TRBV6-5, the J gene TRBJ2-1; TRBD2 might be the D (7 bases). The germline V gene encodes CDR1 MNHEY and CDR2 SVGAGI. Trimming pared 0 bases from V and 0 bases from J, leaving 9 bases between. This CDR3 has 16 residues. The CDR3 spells CASSYSRGGSYNEQFF. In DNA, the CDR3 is TGTGCCAGCAGTTACTCGAGGGGGGGCTCCTACAATGAGCAGTTCTTC.